These 16 T cell receptor beta chains originate from one sample sequenced in a study of shared clonotypes between healthy human individuals (dated by TCRdb to about 2020). The library was built by means of the immunoSEQ multiplex PCR assay. The table comes from immuneACCESS by way of TCRdb, which keeps in-frame sequences with V and J called. Part of the clones is missing from these tables; in studies checked, under half for an unresolved V gene and the rest for unknown reasons. Present in this sample are under 350,000 clones, about nine tenths of which were seen just once. The top ten constitute around 15% of the sample. The sequencing sample was made of memory CD8+ T cells sorted from blood. The cell subset or site label, as the study defines it: CD45RO+ cells pooled with CCR7-negative TemRA cells. All receptors derive from a man younger than 35 in good health.

This chain links TRBV6-4 with TRBJ2-7, with TRBD2 matching 15 bases. J lost 6 bases, V lost 8 bases, and 8 bases had no gene match. This CDR3 contains 15 residues. Per germline, CDR1 MRHNA and CDR2 SNTAGT. In DNA, the CDR3 is TGTGCCAGCGGCGGACTAGCGGGGGGGCCCGGCGAGCAGTACTTC. Protein sequence: CASGGLAGGPGEQYF.

V is TRBV5-6 and J is TRBJ1-6; D remains ambiguous. CDR3 length: 14 residues. Germline values: CDR1 SGHDT, CDR2 YYEEEE. Trimming removed 0 bases at V and 6 bases at J, with 7 bases between. CDR3 loop: CASSLAGINSPLHF. The CDR3 DNA sequence: TGTGCCAGCAGCTTGGCTGGAATTAATTCACCCCTCCACTTT.

The rearrangement joins TRBV6-4 to TRBJ2-7, with unresolved D. V gave up 2 bases and J gave up 0 bases, with 17 bases separating them. CDR3 length: 17 residues. From germline, CDR1 is MRHNA and CDR2 SNTAGT. The CDR3 region is CASSDTSISASSYEQYF. Written as DNA, the CDR3 is TGTGCCAGCAGTGACACGTCGATATCTGCATCCTCCTACGAGCAGTACTTC.

V and J are TRBV7-3 and TRBJ2-1, with 8 bases matching TRBD1. Unmatched junction bases numbered 3, after V lost 5 bases and J lost 0 bases. The CDR3 sequence is 15 residues long. The germline gives CDR1 SGHTA, CDR2 FQGTGA. In DNA form, the CDR3 reads TGTGCCAGCAGCCAGGGGGCGAGCTCCTACAATGAGCAGTTCTTC. Protein sequence: CASSQGASSYNEQFF.

The rearrangement joins TRBV7-8 to TRBJ1-4, with unresolved D. The CDR3 is made up of 14 amino acids. The V gene's germline CDR1 is SGHVS and CDR2 FQNEAQ. Between the trimmed V and J ends, which lost 0 bases and 3 bases, there was a span of 5 bases. The CDR3 sequence: CASSLALSNEKLFF. CDR3 nucleotides: TGTGCCAGCAGCTTAGCGCTGTCTAATGAAAAACTGTTTTTT.

This clone has only a few counts. The rearrangement joins TRBV4-1 to TRBJ1-2, with a possible D match to TRBD1 (5 bases). V was shortened by 0 bases and J by 8 bases, with 16 bases between the two germline ends. The CDR3 loop spans 15 amino acids. The germline CDR1 and CDR2 sequences are MGHRA and YSYEKL. CDR3: CASSQEPRQGLGYTF. In DNA, the CDR3 is TGCGCCAGCAGCCAAGAGCCTCGGCAGGGCTTAGGCTACACCTTC.

The chain employs TRBV28 and TRBJ2-7, with 13 bases matching TRBD2. The junction had 11 bases not matched to a gene; V was cut back by 6 bases and J by 3 bases. CDR1 and CDR2 (germline): MDHEN, SYDVKM. The CDR3 contains 17 residues. The CDR3 reads CASSLGTSGIYFYEQYF. CDR3 nucleotide sequence: TGTGCCAGCAGCCTGGGGACTAGCGGGATATACTTCTACGAGCAGTACTTC.

Details on this clone: Within the sample, other DNA sequences also encode this same CDR3. The V gene is TRBV28, the J gene TRBJ2-5; D is uncertain. Germline values: CDR1 MDHEN, CDR2 SYDVKM. Trimming took off 2 bases at V and 5 bases at J, with 3 bases between the two ends. The CDR3 extends over 11 amino acids. The CDR3 spells CASSLQETQYF. The CDR3 DNA reads as TGTGCCAGCAGTTTACAGGAGACCCAGTACTTC.

The V and J genes are TRBV7-6 and TRBJ2-1; perhaps TRBD1 as D (6 bases). CDR3 size: 16 residues. Trimming cost V 5 bases and J 4 bases, with 18 bases left between them. Per germline, CDR1 SGHVS and CDR2 FNYEAQ. The CDR3 bases are TGTGCCAGCAGCCCCCTGAACGGACAGAAATACAATGAGCAGTTCTTC. Translating it yields CASSPLNGQKYNEQFF.

This clone has only one observation. The V and J genes are TRBV12-5 and TRBJ2-1; tentative D call: TRBD2 (6 bases). V lost 8 bases and J 0 bases, leaving 8 bases between the germline ends. CDR3 length: 13 amino acids. Germline V gene lookup returns CDR1 LGHNT and CDR2 FRNRAP. CDR3 sequence: CASRGISYNEQFF. CDR3 bases: TGTGCTAGTCGGGGGATCTCCTACAATGAGCAGTTCTTC.

V usage is TRBV7-9 and J usage is TRBJ1-4, with a tentative D call TRBD1 (5 bases). With 4 bases removed from V and 8 bases from J, the gap between germline ends came to 11 bases. CDR3 size: 13 residues. The germline V gene encodes CDR1 SEHNR and CDR2 FQNEAQ (reference sequence). DNA of the CDR3: TGTGCCAGCAGCTCCCGGACACAAGAAAAACTGTTTTTT. Its translation is CASSSRTQEKLFF. Combining the CDR3 with reference TRBV7-9 and TRBJ1-4 gives the whole variable domain DTGVSQNPRHKITKRGQNVTFRCDPISEHNRLYWYRQTLGQGPEFLTYFQNEAQLEKSRLLSDRFSAERPKGSFSTLEIQRTEQGDSAMYLCASSSRTQEKLFFGSGTQLSVL.

The chain employs TRBV11-2 and TRBJ2-4, with 10 bases lining up with TRBD1. The CDR3 has 15 amino acids. With 0 bases clipped from V and 6 bases from J, the junction kept 2 bases outside the gene matches. Germline V gene sequence: CDR1 SGHAT, CDR2 FQNNGV. The CDR3 nucleotides are TGTGCCAGCAGCTTAGAGTGGGACAGGGGAAACATTCAGTACTTC. It is translated as CASSLEWDRGNIQYF.

The V and J genes are TRBV6-5 and TRBJ1-4; D perhaps matches TRBD1 (5 bases). Trimming removed 4 bases at V and 7 bases at J, with 19 bases between. The CDR3 is made up of 16 amino acids. The V gene's germline CDR1 is MNHEY and CDR2 SVGAGI. The CDR3 region has the DNA TGTGCCAGCAGTTTACAGCCCCGGGGGATTGGTGAAAAACTGTTTTTT. It is translated as CASSLQPRGIGEKLFF.

The J gene is TRBJ2-1, the V gene TRBV27; 7 bases are a match to TRBD1. CDR3 length equals 14 residues. Trimming at V came to 6 bases and at J to 5 bases, leaving 7 bases not matched to a gene. The germline V gene encodes CDR1 MNHEY and CDR2 SMNVEV (reference sequence). CDR3 protein: CASSRQGTDNEQFF. CDR3 nucleotide sequence: TGTGCCAGCAGCCGCCAGGGGACAGACAATGAGCAGTTCTTC.

This clone was seen more than once but under ten times. The chain uses TRBV19 and TRBJ2-7; D is possibly TRBD1 (5 bases). The CDR3 loop spans 16 amino acids. V dropped 4 bases and J dropped 0 bases, with 16 bases sitting between them. Germline V lookup: CDR1 LNHDA, CDR2 SQIVND (reference sequence). CDR3 sequence reads: CASSTKTAPSSYEQYF. In DNA, the CDR3 is TGTGCCAGTAGTACCAAGACAGCCCCGAGCTCCTACGAGCAGTACTTC.

The V gene is TRBV6-6, the J gene TRBJ2-7; D is ambiguous. V was trimmed by 0 bases and J by 1 base, leaving 7 bases between them. Germline loops: CDR1 MNHNY, CDR2 SVGAGI (reference sequence). The CDR3 contains 14 residues. In DNA, the CDR3 is TGTGCCAGCAGTTACTCAAAGGATTCCTACGAGCAGTACTTC. The encoded protein is CASSYSKDSYEQYF.